The next 10 T cell receptor beta chains were all read from a single sample in a study of PD-L1 blockade in urothelial cancer. The time point was: pretreatment peripheral blood. Profiled with immunoSEQ multiplex PCR; TCRdb holds only in-frame clones, not every one. The sample shows about 56,000 clones, approximately 85% of them seen only once. The sample in question was PBMCs, obtained around atezolizumab (anti-PD-L1) treatment. The receptor source for this set is a man aged 65 to 85 with urothelial cancer.

The V and J genes are TRBV10-2 and TRBJ2-1; 12 bases match TRBD2. The CDR3 consists of 16 residues. Germline V lookup: CDR1 WSHSY, CDR2 SAAADI. V shed 6 bases, J shed 4 bases, and the junction held 7 bases outside the gene matches. The CDR3 bases are TGCGCCAGCAGGGACATCCTAGCGGGAGGGTACAATGAGCAGTTCTTC. Protein sequence: CASRDILAGGYNEQFF.

The V call is TRBV7-8, the J call TRBJ2-2, with TRBD2 matching 9 bases. This CDR3 has 16 amino acids. Per germline, CDR1 SGHVS and CDR2 FQNEAQ. V shed 5 bases and J 0 bases; nucleotides not matched to a gene: 4. The CDR3, as DNA: TGTGCCAGCAGCGCCGGACTAGCGACGAACACCGGGGAGCTGTTTTTT. As protein: CASSAGLATNTGELFF. Full variable domain (outside the CDR3, taken from reference TRBV7-8 and TRBJ2-2): GAGVSQSPRYKVAKRGQDVALRCDPISGHVSLFWYQQALGQGPEFLTYFQNEAQLDKSGLPSDRFFAERPEGSVSTLKIQRTQQEDSAVYLCASSAGLATNTGELFFGEGSRLTVL.

The chain has TRBV5-1 and TRBJ2-2; a weak D match, TRBD1 (5 bases). The CDR3 sequence is 15 residues long. The V gene's germline CDR1 is SGHRS and CDR2 YFSETQ. V lost 0 bases and J 3 bases, leaving 9 bases between the germline ends. CDR3 sequence reads: CASSLGQGDTGELFF. The DNA for the CDR3 is TGCGCCAGCAGCTTGGGGCAGGGCGACACCGGGGAGCTGTTTTTT.

V gene TRBV7-3 combines with J gene TRBJ2-7; 7 bases fit TRBD1. Per germline, CDR1 SGHTA and CDR2 FQGTGA. The CDR3 totals 13 residues. The V segment lost 7 bases and the J segment 1 base; nucleotides outside the gene matches: 4. CDR3 nucleotides: TGTGCCAGCACTTCGACAGGGTCCTACGAGCAGTACTTC. Residues: CASTSTGSYEQYF.

This chain connects TRBV4-2 to TRBJ1-4, with 10 bases aligning to TRBD1. This CDR3 spans 17 amino acids. Germline V gene lookup returns CDR1 LGHNA and CDR2 YNFKEQ. V was pared by 1 base and J by 8 bases, with 10 bases of the junction left unmatched. CDR3 coding DNA: TGTGCCAGCAGCCAAGGGGGGGGAGGGACAGGGGAGGAAAAACTGTTTTTT. This sequence encodes CASSQGGGGTGEEKLFF.

This chain uses TRBV5-1 with TRBJ1-4; D is uncertain. Germline CDR1 reads SGHRS; CDR2 reads YFSETQ. This CDR3 region has 16 residues. V was trimmed by 2 bases and J by 0 bases, leaving 11 bases between them. The chain's CDR3 is CASSFRDSATNEKLFF. In nucleotides, the CDR3 is TGCGCCAGCAGCTTTCGGGATTCAGCAACTAATGAAAAACTGTTTTTT.

The chain carries TRBV7-9 and TRBJ2-3, with TRBD1 matching over 7 bases. The CDR3 extends over 12 amino acids. Trimming at V came to 5 bases and at J to 10 bases, leaving 6 bases not matched to a gene. Germline CDR1 is SEHNR and CDR2 is FQNEAQ (reference sequence). CDR3 nucleotides: TGTGCCAGCAGCATTGACAGGGCGGCGCAGTATTTT. As protein: CASSIDRAAQYF.

V is TRBV7-9 and J is TRBJ2-1, with 7 bases fitting TRBD2. Germline CDR1 SEHNR, CDR2 FQNEAQ (reference sequence). This CDR3 has 13 amino acids. J was trimmed by 8 bases and V by 5 bases; bases with no gene match: 6. CDR3 bases: TGTGCCAGCAGCAGGACTAGTATCGATGAGCAGTTCTTC. This codes for CASSRTSIDEQFF.

In nucleotides, the CDR3 is TGCGCCAGCAGTTCCCTACTAGCGGGAAAGGGCGATGAGCAGTTCTTC. Translation: CASSSLLAGKGDEQFF. The chain joins TRBV5-1 to TRBJ2-1; 10 nucleotides agree with TRBD2. V was pared by 5 bases and J by 8 bases, with 13 bases of the junction left unmatched. This CDR3 region has 16 residues. The germline CDR1 and CDR2 sequences are SGHRS and YFSETQ.

The chain is built from TRBV2 and TRBJ2-7; D is unclear. The ends were cut back, 2 bases at V and 9 bases at J, with 11 bases in the middle. Germline lookup yields CDR1 SNHLY and CDR2 FYNNEI. CDR3 length equals 12 residues. The CDR3 DNA is TGTGCCAGCAGTGAAAGTACGAGAGGGCAGTACTTC. Its translation: CASSESTRGQYF.